The entry that follows covers one TCR beta chain sequence. Sequencing was performed with immunoSEQ multiplex PCR; in TCRdb, only in-frame clones are kept and a portion is missing. The repertoire holds 90,000 to 100,000 clones, 89% seen once, with around 10% in the top ten. Germline assignment: CDR1 SGHRS and CDR2 YFSETQ. Trimming pared 1 base from V and 0 bases from J, leaving 2 bases between. This CDR3 region has 13 residues. These data come from a study of PD-1 blockade in classical Hodgkin lymphoma. Every patient had relapsed following autologous stem cell transplantation, and cohorts differed in brentuximab vedotin exposure.

The V call is TRBV5-1, the J call TRBJ2-1, with unresolved D. Sample: peripheral blood mononuclear cells (PBMCs), taken before the second cycle of nivolumab. The clonotype was recovered from a human donor with classical Hodgkin lymphoma. CDR3: CASSLSSYNEQFF. The CDR3 nucleotides read TGCGCCAGCAGCTTGTCCTCCTACAATGAGCAGTTCTTC.